The 16 T cell receptor beta chains below come from one sample, sequenced in a study of T cell responses to AZD1222 COVID-19 vaccine. Assay used: immunoSEQ multiplex PCR; TCRdb lists only in-frame clones, some missing. The repertoire holds 95,000 to 130,000 clones, with 85% to 95% as singletons. The sequenced sample was peripheral blood, obtained on day 0 of AZD1222 vaccination. The receptors stem from an adult in good health.

This chain links TRBV6-4 with TRBJ2-1; D is tentatively TRBD1 or TRBD2 (5 bases each). Germline values: CDR1 MRHNA, CDR2 SNTAGT. The CDR3 is 13 residues long. The ends were cut back, 8 bases at V and 10 bases at J, with 18 bases in the middle. This CDR3 is CASRDGTTMEQFF. The CDR3 DNA reads TGTGCCAGCCGAGACGGGACCACCATGGAGCAGTTCTTC.

The genes are TRBV10-1 and TRBJ2-2; no clear D gene. CDR1 and CDR2 (germline): WNHNN, SYGVQD (reference sequence). The CDR3 covers 17 residues. The V and J ends lost 3 bases and 1 base respectively, with 15 bases between them. CDR3 DNA sequence: TGCGCCAGCAGTGATGTTTTGGTTAGCCGGAACACCGGGGAGCTGTTTTTT. Its protein is CASSDVLVSRNTGELFF.

This chain uses TRBV5-1 with TRBJ2-5, with 11 bases lining up with TRBD2. V gave up 0 bases and J gave up 5 bases; unmatched junction bases: 6. The CDR3 covers 16 residues. The V gene's germline CDR1 is SGHRS and CDR2 YFSETQ. The CDR3 region has the DNA TGCGCCAGCAGCTTGGCCGTGTTAGCGGGAGGGGAGACCCAGTACTTC. Protein: CASSLAVLAGGETQYF. Full variable domain (missing parts from reference TRBV5-1 and TRBJ2-5): KAGVTQTPRYLIKTRGQQVTLSCSPISGHRSVSWYQQTPGQGLQFLFEYFSETQRNKGNFPGRFSGRQFSNSRSEMNVSTLELGDSALYLCASSLAVLAGGETQYFGPGTRLLVL.

The V call is TRBV18, the J call TRBJ1-1; D ambiguous. The CDR3 runs to 13 residues. V dropped 1 base and J dropped 3 bases, with 6 bases sitting between them. The germline gives CDR1 KGHSH, CDR2 LQKENI. DNA of the CDR3: TGTGCCAGCTCACCACGGGCCGACACTGAAGCTTTCTTT. It codes for CASSPRADTEAFF.

J is TRBJ1-2 and V is TRBV3-1 (or the pseudogene TRBV3-2), with D unresolved. Germline CDR1 and CDR2: LGHDT and YNNKEL (reference sequence). The CDR3 sequence is 16 residues long. V lost 1 base, J lost 8 bases, and 20 bases lay in between. The chain's CDR3 is CASSQGHGNGLFGYTF. The CDR3 DNA reads as TGTGCCAGCAGCCAAGGTCACGGAAACGGGTTGTTCGGCTACACCTTC.

This clone turned up a few times. The chain uses TRBV7-8 and TRBJ2-7, with TRBD2 matching over 7 bases. The CDR3 is made up of 16 amino acids. Per the germline V gene, CDR1 is SGHVS and CDR2 is FQNEAQ. The ends lost 1 base at V and 0 bases at J; junction bases unmatched: 6. In DNA, the CDR3 is TGTGCCAGCAGCTTAGGGTACAAGCGGGGCTCCTACGAGCAGTACTTC. The encoded protein is CASSLGYKRGSYEQYF.

The chain uses TRBV2 and TRBJ1-5; tentatively, D is TRBD1 (5 bases). Germline assignment: CDR1 SNHLY and CDR2 FYNNEI. The V end lost 7 bases, the J end lost 6 bases, and 16 bases lay between the germline ends. The CDR3 runs 14 residues. CDR3 protein: CASTWEGVVQPQHF. The DNA of the CDR3 is TGTGCCAGCACCTGGGAAGGGGTTGTTCAGCCCCAGCATTTT. Based on the CDR3 plus reference TRBV2 and TRBJ1-5, the full variable domain is EPEVTQTPSHQVTQMGQEVILRCVPISNHLYFYWYRQILGQKVEFLVSFYNNEISEKSEIFDDQFSVERPDGSNFTLKIRSTKLEDSAMYFCASTWEGVVQPQHFGDGTRLSIL.

The chain uses TRBV4-1 and TRBJ1-4; D not resolved. CDR3 length equals 12 residues. Germline V CDR1 and CDR2: MGHRA, YSYEKL. The V gene lost 1 base and the J gene lost 7 bases, with 4 bases spanning the gap. The CDR3 sequence: CASSQGGEKLFF. CDR3 sequence (DNA): TGCGCCAGCAGCCAAGGGGGTGAAAAACTGTTTTTT.

The J gene is TRBJ1-2, the V gene TRBV19, with D hard to call. Trimming shortened V by 3 bases and J by 2 bases, and 10 bases separated the two germline ends. The CDR3 totals 14 residues. CDR1 and CDR2 from the germline V gene are LNHDA and SQIVND (reference sequence). Here the CDR3 DNA reads TGTGCCAGTAGTATCAGAAGAGGGAACTATGGCTACACCTTC. Translating it yields CASSIRRGNYGYTF.

The rearrangement uses TRBV12-3 or TRBV12-4 and TRBJ1-5; tentative D call: TRBD1 (5 bases). This CDR3 spans 13 amino acids. V gave up 7 bases and J gave up 6 bases, with 13 bases separating them. Here the CDR3 DNA reads TGTGCCAGCACTGCCCAGGGACCTCAGCCCCAGCATTTT. Protein: CASTAQGPQPQHF.

The chain is built from TRBV11-3 and TRBJ1-3; a weak D match, TRBD1 (5 bases). Deletions cut 4 bases from V and 7 bases from J, with 11 bases between. The CDR3 consists of 13 residues. Germline assignment: CDR1 SGHNT and CDR2 YENEEA. DNA for the CDR3: TGTGCCAGCAGCTCGGGGACTGACAACACCATATATTTT. Translation gives CASSSGTDNTIYF.

The chain employs TRBV7-8 and TRBJ2-2; the match to TRBD1 covers 9 bases. The CDR3 loop spans 15 amino acids. Germline V CDR1 and CDR2: SGHVS, FQNEAQ. Trimming took 5 bases from V and 1 from J; bases not matched to a gene: 2. The CDR3 reads CASSEDRGNTGELFF. The CDR3 bases are TGTGCCAGCAGCGAGGACAGGGGGAACACCGGGGAGCTGTTTTTT.

The rearrangement joins TRBV5-1 to TRBJ1-5, with TRBD1 identical over 9 bases. Unmatched junction bases numbered 1, after V lost 0 bases and J lost 3 bases. Germline V gene lookup returns CDR1 SGHRS and CDR2 YFSETQ. The CDR3 extends over 15 amino acids. For the CDR3, the DNA is TGCGCCAGCAGCTTGGGGGACAGGGACAATCAGCCCCAGCATTTT. Protein sequence: CASSLGDRDNQPQHF.

The chain employs TRBV5-6 and TRBJ2-3; 10 bases line up with TRBD2. CDR1 and CDR2 (germline): SGHDT, YYEEEE. CDR3 size: 15 residues. Germline trimming cut 4 bases from V and 5 bases from J; bases unmatched to any gene: 7. The CDR3 region is CASSALAGVVDTQYF. CDR3 DNA: TGTGCCAGCAGCGCTCTAGCGGGAGTTGTAGATACGCAGTATTTT.

This clone was observed once. V is TRBV27 and J is TRBJ2-3; a possible D gene is TRBD1 (5 bases). V lost 2 bases to trimming and J lost 2 bases, with 17 bases between them. CDR3 size: 17 residues. CDR1 MNHEY and CDR2 SMNVEV come from the germline V gene (reference sequence). CDR3 loop: CASSLRAGYHSTDTQYF. The CDR3 DNA reads TGTGCCAGCAGTTTACGGGCAGGGTACCACTCCACAGATACGCAGTATTTT.

This chain links TRBV13 with TRBJ1-1; unclear D gene. V shed 5 bases and J shed 7 bases, with 17 bases lying between them. The length of the CDR3 is 14 residues. CDR1 and CDR2 (germline): PRHDT, FYEKMQ (reference sequence). This chain's CDR3 is CASSADLTPHEAFF. DNA for the CDR3: TGTGCCAGCAGCGCGGACCTGACCCCACATGAAGCTTTCTTT.